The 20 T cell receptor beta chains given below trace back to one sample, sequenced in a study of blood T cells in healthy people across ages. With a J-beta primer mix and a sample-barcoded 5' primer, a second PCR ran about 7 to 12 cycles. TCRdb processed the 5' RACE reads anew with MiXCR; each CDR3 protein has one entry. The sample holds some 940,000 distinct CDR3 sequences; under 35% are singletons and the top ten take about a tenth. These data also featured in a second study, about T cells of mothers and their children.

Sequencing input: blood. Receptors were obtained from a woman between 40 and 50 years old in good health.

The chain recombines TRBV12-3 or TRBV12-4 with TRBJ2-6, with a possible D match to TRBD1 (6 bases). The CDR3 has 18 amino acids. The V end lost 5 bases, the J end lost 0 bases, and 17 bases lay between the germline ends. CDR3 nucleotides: TGTGCCAGCAGTCCCGGGGTGGGGGCACCCTCTGGGGCCAACGTCCTGACTTTC. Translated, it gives CASSPGVGAPSGANVLTF.

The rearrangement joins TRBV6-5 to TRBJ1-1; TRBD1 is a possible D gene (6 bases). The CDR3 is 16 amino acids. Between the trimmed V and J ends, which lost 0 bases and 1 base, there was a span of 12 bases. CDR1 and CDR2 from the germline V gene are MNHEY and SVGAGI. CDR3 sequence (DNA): TGTGCCAGCAGTTACTCGATACAGGGAGGGAACACTGAAGCTTTCTTT. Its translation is CASSYSIQGGNTEAFF.

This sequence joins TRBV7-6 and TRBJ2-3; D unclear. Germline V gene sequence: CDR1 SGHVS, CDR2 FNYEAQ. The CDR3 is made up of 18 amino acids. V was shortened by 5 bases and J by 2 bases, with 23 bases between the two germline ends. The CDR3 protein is CASSLGLGNPSLTDTQYF. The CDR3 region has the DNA TGTGCCAGCAGCCTGGGTCTGGGAAACCCGAGCCTCACAGATACGCAGTATTTT. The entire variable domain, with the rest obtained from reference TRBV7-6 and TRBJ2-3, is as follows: GAGVSQSPRYKVTKRGQDVALRCDPISGHVSLYWYRQALGQGPEFLTYFNYEAQQDKSGLPNDRFSAERPEGSISTLTIQRTEQRDSAMYRCASSLGLGNPSLTDTQYFGPGTRLTVL.

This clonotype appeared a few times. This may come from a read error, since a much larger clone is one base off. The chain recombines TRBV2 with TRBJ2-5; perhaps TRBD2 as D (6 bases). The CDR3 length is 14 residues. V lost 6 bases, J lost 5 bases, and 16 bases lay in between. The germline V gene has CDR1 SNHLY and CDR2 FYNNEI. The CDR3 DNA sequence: TGTGCCAGCAGGGGAGGTGGGCCCTACGAGACCCAGTACTTC. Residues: CASRGGGPYETQYF.

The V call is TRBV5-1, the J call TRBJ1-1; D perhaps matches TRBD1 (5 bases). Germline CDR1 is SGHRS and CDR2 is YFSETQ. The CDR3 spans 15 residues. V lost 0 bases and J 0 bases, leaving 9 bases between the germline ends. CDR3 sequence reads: CASSLEQVMNTEAFF. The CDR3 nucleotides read TGCGCCAGCAGCTTGGAACAGGTCATGAACACTGAAGCTTTCTTT. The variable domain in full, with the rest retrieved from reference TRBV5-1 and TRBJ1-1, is KAGVTQTPRYLIKTRGQQVTLSCSPISGHRSVSWYQQTPGQGLQFLFEYFSETQRNKGNFPGRFSGRQFSNSRSEMNVSTLELGDSALYLCASSLEQVMNTEAFFGQGTRLTVV.

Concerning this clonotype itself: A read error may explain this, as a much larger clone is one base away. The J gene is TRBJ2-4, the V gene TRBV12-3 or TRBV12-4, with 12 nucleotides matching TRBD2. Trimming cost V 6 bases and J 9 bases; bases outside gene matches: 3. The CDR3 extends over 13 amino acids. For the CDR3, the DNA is TGTGCCAGCAGCCGGGGACTAGCGGGCATTCAGTACTTC. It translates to CASSRGLAGIQYF.

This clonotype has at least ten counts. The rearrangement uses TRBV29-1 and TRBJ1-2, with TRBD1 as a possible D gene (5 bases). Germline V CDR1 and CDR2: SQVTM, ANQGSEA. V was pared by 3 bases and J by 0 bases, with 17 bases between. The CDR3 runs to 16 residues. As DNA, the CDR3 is TGCAGCGTTGAGATTTGGGGGTCACCAGCTAACTATGGCTACACCTTC. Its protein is CSVEIWGSPANYGYTF. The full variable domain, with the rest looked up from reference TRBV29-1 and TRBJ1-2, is SAVISQKPSRDICQRGTSLTIQCQVDSQVTMMFWYRQQPGQSLTLIATANQGSEATYESGFVIDKFPISRPNLTFSTLTVSNMSPEDSSIYLCSVEIWGSPANYGYTFGSGTRLTVV.

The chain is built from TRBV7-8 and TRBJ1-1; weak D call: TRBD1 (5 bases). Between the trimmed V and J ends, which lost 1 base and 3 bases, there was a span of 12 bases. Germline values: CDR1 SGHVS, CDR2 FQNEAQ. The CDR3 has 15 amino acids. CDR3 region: CASSLEGGAYTEAFF. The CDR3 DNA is TGTGCCAGCAGCTTAGAAGGAGGGGCGTACACTGAAGCTTTCTTT.

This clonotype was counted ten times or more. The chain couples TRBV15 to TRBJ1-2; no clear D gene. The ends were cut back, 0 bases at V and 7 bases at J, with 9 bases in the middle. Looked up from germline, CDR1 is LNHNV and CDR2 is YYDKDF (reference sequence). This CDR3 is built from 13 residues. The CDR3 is CATSRDKPGGYTF. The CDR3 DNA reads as TGTGCCACCAGCAGAGATAAACCAGGTGGCTACACCTTC.

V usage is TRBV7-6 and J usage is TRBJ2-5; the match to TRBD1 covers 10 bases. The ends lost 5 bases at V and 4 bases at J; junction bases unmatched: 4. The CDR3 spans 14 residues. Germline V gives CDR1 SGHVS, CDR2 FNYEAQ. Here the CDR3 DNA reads TGTGCCAGCAGCGCCCGGACAGGGGGAGAGACCCAGTACTTC. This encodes CASSARTGGETQYF.

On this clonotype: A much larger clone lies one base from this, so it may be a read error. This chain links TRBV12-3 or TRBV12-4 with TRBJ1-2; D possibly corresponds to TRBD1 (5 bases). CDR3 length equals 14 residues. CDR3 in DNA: TGTGCCAGCACCCGGGACTTATCCGTCTATGACTACACCTTC. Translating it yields CASTRDLSVYDYTF.

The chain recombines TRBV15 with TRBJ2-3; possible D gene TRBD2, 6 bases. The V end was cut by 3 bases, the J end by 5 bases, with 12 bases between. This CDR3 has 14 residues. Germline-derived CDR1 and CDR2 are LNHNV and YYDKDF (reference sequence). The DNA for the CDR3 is TGTGCCACCAGCAGTCCTTTGGGGGGAGATACGCAGTATTTT. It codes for CATSSPLGGDTQYF.

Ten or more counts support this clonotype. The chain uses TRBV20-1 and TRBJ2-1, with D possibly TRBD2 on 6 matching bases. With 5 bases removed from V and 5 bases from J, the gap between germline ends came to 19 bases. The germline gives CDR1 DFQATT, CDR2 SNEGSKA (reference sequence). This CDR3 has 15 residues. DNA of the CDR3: TGCAGTGCTCACCGAGGGTGGCGGGGTGACAATGAGCAGTTCTTC. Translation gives CSAHRGWRGDNEQFF.

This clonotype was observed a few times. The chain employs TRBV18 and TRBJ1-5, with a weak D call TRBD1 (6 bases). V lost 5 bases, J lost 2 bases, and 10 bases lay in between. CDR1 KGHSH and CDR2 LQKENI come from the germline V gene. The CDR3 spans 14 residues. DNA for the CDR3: TGTGCCAGCTCAGGGGGGCATGGCAATCAGCCCCAGCATTTT. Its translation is CASSGGHGNQPQHF.

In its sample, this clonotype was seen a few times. CDR3 nucleotide sequence: TGTGCCAGCAGCTTACCCAGGGGCGAGTACACTGAAGCTTTCTTT. Translated: CASSLPRGEYTEAFF. The chain employs TRBV13 and TRBJ1-1; a possible D gene is TRBD1 (6 bases). The CDR3 contains 15 residues. The germline V and J ends were trimmed by 2 bases and 3 bases, with 13 bases remaining between them. CDR1 is PRHDT, CDR2 FYEKMQ, per germline (reference sequence).

The CDR3 DNA sequence: TGTGCCGGGGGGGGCGGCTATGGCTACACCTTC. Protein product: CAGGGGYGYTF. The chain couples TRBV30 to TRBJ1-2; possibly TRBD1 for D (6 bases). Between the trimmed V and J ends, which lost 8 bases and 4 bases, there was a span of 11 bases. Looked up from germline, CDR1 is GTSNPN and CDR2 is SVGIG (reference sequence). CDR3 size: 11 residues.

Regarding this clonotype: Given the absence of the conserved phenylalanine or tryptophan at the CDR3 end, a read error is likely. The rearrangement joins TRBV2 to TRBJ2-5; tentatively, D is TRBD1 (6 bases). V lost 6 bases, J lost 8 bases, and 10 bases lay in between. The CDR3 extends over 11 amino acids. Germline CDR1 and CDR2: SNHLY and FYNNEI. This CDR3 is CASRDRFTQYC. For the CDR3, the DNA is TGTGCCAGCAGAGACAGGTTTACCCAGTACTGC.

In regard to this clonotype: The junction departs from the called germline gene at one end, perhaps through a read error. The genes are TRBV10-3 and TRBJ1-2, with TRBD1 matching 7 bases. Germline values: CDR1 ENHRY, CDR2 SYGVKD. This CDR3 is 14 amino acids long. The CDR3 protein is CAISEVDRSYGCTF. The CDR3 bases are TGTGCCATCAGTGAAGTGGACAGGAGCTATGGCTGCACCTTC.

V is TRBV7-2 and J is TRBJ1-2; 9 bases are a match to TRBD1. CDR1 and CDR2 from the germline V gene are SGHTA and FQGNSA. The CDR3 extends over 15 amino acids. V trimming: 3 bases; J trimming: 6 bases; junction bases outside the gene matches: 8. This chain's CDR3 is CASSFTGGAPDGYTF. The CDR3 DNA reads TGTGCCAGCAGCTTCACAGGGGGCGCCCCGGATGGCTACACCTTC.

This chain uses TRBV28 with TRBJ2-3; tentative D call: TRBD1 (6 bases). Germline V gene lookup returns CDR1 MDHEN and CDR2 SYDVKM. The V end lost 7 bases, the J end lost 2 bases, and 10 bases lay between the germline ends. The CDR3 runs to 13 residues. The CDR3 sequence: CASTWTDTDTQYF. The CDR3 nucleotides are TGTGCCAGCACCTGGACAGACACAGATACGCAGTATTTT. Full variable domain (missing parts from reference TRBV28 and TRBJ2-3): DVKVTQSSRYLVKRTGEKVFLECVQDMDHENMFWYRQDPGLGLRLIYFSYDVKMKEKGDIPEGYSVSREKKERFSLILESASTNQTSMYLCASTWTDTDTQYFGPGTRLTVL.